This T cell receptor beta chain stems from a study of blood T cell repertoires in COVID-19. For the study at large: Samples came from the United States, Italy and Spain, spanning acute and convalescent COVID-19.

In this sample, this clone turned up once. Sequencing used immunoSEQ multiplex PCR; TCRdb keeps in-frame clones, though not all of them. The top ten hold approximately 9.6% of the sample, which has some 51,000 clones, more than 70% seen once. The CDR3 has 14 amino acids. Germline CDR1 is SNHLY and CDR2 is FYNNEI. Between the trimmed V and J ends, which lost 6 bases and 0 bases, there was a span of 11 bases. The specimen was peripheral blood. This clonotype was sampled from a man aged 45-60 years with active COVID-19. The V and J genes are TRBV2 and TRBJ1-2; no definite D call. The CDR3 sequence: CASSRLAANYGYTF. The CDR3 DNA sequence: TGTGCCAGCAGCAGACTTGCAGCTAACTATGGCTACACCTTC.